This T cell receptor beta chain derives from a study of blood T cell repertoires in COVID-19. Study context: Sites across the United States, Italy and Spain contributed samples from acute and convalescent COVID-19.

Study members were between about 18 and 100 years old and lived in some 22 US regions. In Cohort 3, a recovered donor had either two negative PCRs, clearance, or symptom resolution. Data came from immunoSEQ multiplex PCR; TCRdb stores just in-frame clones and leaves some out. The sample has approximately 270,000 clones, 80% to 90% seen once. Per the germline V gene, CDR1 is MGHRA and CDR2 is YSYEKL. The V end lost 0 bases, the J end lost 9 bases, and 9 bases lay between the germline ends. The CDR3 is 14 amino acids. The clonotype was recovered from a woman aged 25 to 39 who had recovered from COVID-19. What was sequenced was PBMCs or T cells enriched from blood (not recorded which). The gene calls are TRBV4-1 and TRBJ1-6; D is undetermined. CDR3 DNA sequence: TGCGCCAGCAGCCAAGAACGGCGCGGTTCACCCCTCCACTTT. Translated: CASSQERRGSPLHF.